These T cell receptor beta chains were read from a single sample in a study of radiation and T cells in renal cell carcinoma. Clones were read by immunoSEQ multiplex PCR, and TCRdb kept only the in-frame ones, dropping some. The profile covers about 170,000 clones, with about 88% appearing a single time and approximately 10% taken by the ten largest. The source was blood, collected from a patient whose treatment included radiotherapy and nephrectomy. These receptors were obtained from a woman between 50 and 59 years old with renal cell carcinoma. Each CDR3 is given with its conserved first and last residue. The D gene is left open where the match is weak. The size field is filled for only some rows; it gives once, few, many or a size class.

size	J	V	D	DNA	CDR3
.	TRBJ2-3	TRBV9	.	TGTGCCAGCAGCGTAGTGGGGTTGGGTACTGCAGATACGCAGTATTTT	CASSVVGLGTADTQYF
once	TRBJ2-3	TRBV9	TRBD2	TGTGCCAGCAGCGTAGGCTGGGCGGGGGATAGCACAGATACGCAGTATTTT	CASSVGWAGDSTDTQYF
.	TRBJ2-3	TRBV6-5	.	TGTGCCAGCAGGTTTTCCCCGGTGGAGGATACGCAGTATTTT	CASRFSPVEDTQYF
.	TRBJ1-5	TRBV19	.	TGTGCCAGTACCGAGGGCCTCCATAGCAATCAGCCCCAGCATTTT	CASTEGLHSNQPQHF
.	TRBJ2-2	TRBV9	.	TGTGCCAGCAGCGTAGCCCTACCTCCACTAGCATACGCGAACACCGGGGAGCTGTTTTTT	CASSVALPPLAYANTGELFF
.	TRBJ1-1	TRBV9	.	TGTGCCAGCAACCCTTCGGCAGGAGGGGACACTGAAGCTTTCTTT	CASNPSAGGDTEAFF
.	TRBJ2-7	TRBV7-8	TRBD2	TGTGCCAGCAGCCTCAGGACTAGCGGGGACTCCTACGAGCAGTACTTC	CASSLRTSGDSYEQYF
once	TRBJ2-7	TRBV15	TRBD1	TGTGCCACCAGCAGAGTCAGGGGGTCCTACGAGCAGTACTTC	CATSRVRGSYEQYF
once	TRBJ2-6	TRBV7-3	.	TGTGCCAGCAGCTTAAATGCCGGGGCCAACGTCCTGACTTTC	CASSLNAGANVLTF
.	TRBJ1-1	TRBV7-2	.	TGTGCCAGCAGCTTAGGGGGTAGCACTGAAGCTTTCTTT	CASSLGGSTEAFF
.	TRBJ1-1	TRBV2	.	TGTGCCAGCAGGGCGGGGGCAGGGAACACTGAAGCTTTCTTT	CASRAGAGNTEAFF
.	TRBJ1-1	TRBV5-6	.	TGTGCCAGCAGCGGTACACTGAACACTGAAGCTTTCTTT	CASSGTLNTEAFF
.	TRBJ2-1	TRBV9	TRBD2	TGTGCCAGCAGCTTACTTAAGACTAGCGGGGATTACAATGAGCAGTTCTTC	CASSLLKTSGDYNEQFF
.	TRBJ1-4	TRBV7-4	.	TGTGCCAGCAGCTTAGTGGGGAGAAGCGACAGGAGTGGGGCAACTAATGAAAAACTGTTTTTT	CASSLVGRSDRSGATNEKLFF
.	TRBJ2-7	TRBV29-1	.	TGCAGCGTTGAGGGGTCCTACGAGCAGTACTTC	CSVEGSYEQYF
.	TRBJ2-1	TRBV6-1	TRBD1	TGTGCCAGCAGGGGTGACAGGGGATCCTACAATGAGCAGTTCTTC	CASRGDRGSYNEQFF
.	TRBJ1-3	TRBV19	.	TGTGCCAGTATCGCGGATTACTCTGGAAACACCATATATTTT	CASIADYSGNTIYF
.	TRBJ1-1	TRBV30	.	TGTGCCTGGAGTCAAACGCTCGGTGAAGCTTTCTTT	CAWSQTLGEAFF
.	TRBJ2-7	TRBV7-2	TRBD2	TGTGCCAGCAGCTTAAGACTAGCGGGGCCCTACGAGCAGTACTTC	CASSLRLAGPYEQYF
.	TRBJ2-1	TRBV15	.	TGTGCCACCAGCAGAGTAGGGCAGGGAAGCTCCTACAATGAGCAGTTCTTC	CATSRVGQGSSYNEQFF
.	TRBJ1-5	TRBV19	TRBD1	TGTGCCAGTAGTATAGGGACAGGGGATCAGCCCCAGCATTTT	CASSIGTGDQPQHF
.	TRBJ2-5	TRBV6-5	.	TGTGCCAGCAGTTACTCAGGGACTGAAGAGACCCAGTACTTC	CASSYSGTEETQYF
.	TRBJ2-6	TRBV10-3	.	TGTGCCATCAGTGTGCCCGGGGGACGGCCCTCTGGGGCCAACGTCCTGACTTTC	CAISVPGGRPSGANVLTF
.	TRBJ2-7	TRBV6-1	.	TGTGCCACTACAGGGCCGCGTACCAACTACGAGCAGTACTTC	CATTGPRTNYEQYF
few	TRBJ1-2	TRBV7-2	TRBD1	TGTGCCAGCAGCCGGACTGACGGCAGGGGGCTCCGCGGCTACACCTTC	CASSRTDGRGLRGYTF
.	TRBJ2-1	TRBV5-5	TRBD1	TGTGCCAGCAGCTCGGGACAGCAGAGCTCCTACAATGAGCAGTTCTTC	CASSSGQQSSYNEQFF
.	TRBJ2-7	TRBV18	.	TGTGCCAGCTCACCAGTAGACAGGCTAGGTGGTGACGAGCAGTACTTC	CASSPVDRLGGDEQYF
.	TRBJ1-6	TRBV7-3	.	TGTGCCAGCAGCCCAACAGGCAACTATAATTCACCCCTCCACTTT	CASSPTGNYNSPLHF
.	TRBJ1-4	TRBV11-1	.	TGTGCCAGCAGCCGCACAGGAGCAACTAATGAAAAACTGTTTTTT	CASSRTGATNEKLFF